These 25 T cell receptor beta chains share one sample of origin, sequenced in a study of cytomegalovirus exposure and HLA in healthy donors. Vbeta (60) and Jbeta (13) primers were used in the PCR. Measured with immunoSEQ multiplex PCR; TCRdb has only the in-frame clones, and not every one. Altogether about 120,000 clones are present, 77% being singletons, with the ten largest covering roughly 9.8%. Source material: PBMCs. These receptors were collected from a man in his forties or fifties in good health and CMV-seropositive.

The chain combines TRBV28 with TRBJ2-5, with 9 positions matching TRBD2. Trimming took 8 bases from V and 5 from J; bases not matched to a gene: 12. Germline CDR1 reads MDHEN; CDR2 reads SYDVKM. The CDR3 sequence is 15 residues long. CDR3 region: CASLTGGRAIETQYF. DNA of the CDR3: TGTGCCAGCCTCACGGGCGGGAGGGCCATTGAGACCCAGTACTTC.

The rearrangement uses TRBV6-5 and TRBJ2-1, with 10 bases lining up with TRBD1. CDR1 is MNHEY and CDR2 is SVGAGI in the germline V gene. V shed 4 bases and J 7 bases; nucleotides not matched to a gene: 7. The CDR3 has 15 amino acids. CDR3: CASSLDRGRVNEQFF. CDR3 coding DNA: TGTGCCAGCAGTTTAGACAGGGGGCGGGTGAATGAGCAGTTCTTC.

The CDR3 reads CASSFWGHTDTQYF. The CDR3 nucleotides are TGTGCCAGCAGTTTTTGGGGGCACACAGATACGCAGTATTTT. V and J are TRBV27 and TRBJ2-3; D is possibly TRBD1 (6 bases). CDR1 is MNHEY, CDR2 SMNVEV, per germline (reference sequence). The CDR3 sequence is 14 residues long. The V end was cut by 3 bases, the J end by 2 bases, with 9 bases between.

The V call is TRBV5-1, the J call TRBJ2-2; the D gene is possibly TRBD2 (6 bases). V lost 0 bases, J lost 5 bases, and 17 bases lay in between. CDR1 is SGHRS, CDR2 YFSETQ, per germline. The CDR3 extends over 17 amino acids. CDR3 sequence: CASSLGRQWAGTGELFF. The CDR3, as DNA: TGCGCCAGCAGCTTGGGAAGACAATGGGCGGGGACCGGGGAGCTGTTTTTT.

The rearrangement uses TRBV4-3 and TRBJ1-5; D unresolved. Trimming took off 3 bases at V and 6 bases at J, with 12 bases between the two ends. From germline, CDR1 is LGHNA and CDR2 YSLEER. There are 14 residues in the CDR3. The CDR3 nucleotides are TGCGCCAGCAGCCAGAATACTAACGGTCAGCCCCAGCATTTT. As protein: CASSQNTNGQPQHF.

The chain links TRBV27 to TRBJ2-2; D is undetermined. In germline, CDR1 is MNHEY, CDR2 SMNVEV (reference sequence). This CDR3 contains 14 residues. Trimming pared 4 bases from V and 0 bases from J, leaving 6 bases between. CDR3 DNA: TGTGCCAGCAGTTCCCTAACGAACACCGGGGAGCTGTTTTTT. Protein: CASSSLTNTGELFF.

The rearrangement uses TRBV10-1 and TRBJ2-7; 7 bases align to TRBD2. The CDR3 totals 15 residues. Trimming at V came to 5 bases and at J to 0 bases, leaving 7 bases not matched to a gene. CDR1 and CDR2 from the germline V gene are WNHNN and SYGVQD (reference sequence). CDR3: CASSTHGGYSYEQYF. As DNA, the CDR3 is TGCGCCAGCAGTACTCACGGGGGGTACTCCTACGAGCAGTACTTC.

This clone appeared a single time. One junction end disagrees with the germline gene, perhaps due to a read error. The chain joins TRBV14 to TRBJ1-1; maybe TRBD1 (6 bases). CDR3 length: 17 residues. Germline V lookup: CDR1 SGHDN, CDR2 FVKESK. The CDR3 is CASSQNPRQALNTEAFF. As DNA, the CDR3 is TGTGCCAGCAGCCAAAACCCCCGACAGGCCCTGAACACCGAAGCTTTCTTT. Full variable domain (remainder filled in from reference TRBV14 and TRBJ1-1): EAGVTQFPSHSVIEKGQTVTLRCDPISGHDNLYWYRRVMGKEIKFLLHFVKESKQDESGMPNNRFLAERTGGTYSTLKVQPAELEDSGVYFCASSQNPRQALNTEAFFGQGTRLTVV.

The chain recombines TRBV11-1 with TRBJ1-2, with a possible D match to TRBD1 (5 bases). This CDR3 is built from 13 residues. V was trimmed by 3 bases and J by 5 bases, leaving 10 bases between them. The germline CDR1 and CDR2 sequences are SGHAT and FQDESV (reference sequence). The CDR3 loop is CASSFPRAYGYTF. CDR3 DNA: TGTGCCAGCAGCTTCCCCAGGGCTTATGGCTACACCTTC.

The chain couples TRBV4-3 to TRBJ2-7; D possibly corresponds to TRBD1 (5 bases). The CDR3 consists of 17 residues. V was trimmed by 4 bases and J by 4 bases, leaving 23 bases between them. The germline CDR1 and CDR2 sequences are LGHNA and YSLEER. The CDR3 nucleotides are TGCGCCAGCAGCCCCACCAGGGTGACCCAATCCAATTACGAGCAGTACTTC. This gives the protein CASSPTRVTQSNYEQYF.

The chain has TRBV7-9 and TRBJ1-1, with a tentative D call TRBD1 (5 bases). The CDR3 has 13 amino acids. The V gene lost 6 bases and the J gene lost 4 bases, with 12 bases spanning the gap. The germline gives CDR1 SEHNR, CDR2 FQNEAQ (reference sequence). This CDR3 reads CASRTGGSTEAFF. CDR3 sequence (DNA): TGTGCCAGCAGGACCGGGGGGAGCACTGAAGCTTTCTTT.

The count of this clone is one. The chain employs TRBV23-1 and TRBJ1-6; 8 bases are a match to TRBD1. TRBV23-1 is labeled an ORF, and its function is uncertain. The CDR3 sequence is 15 residues long. The junction had 10 bases not matched to a gene; V was cut back by 6 bases and J by 9 bases. The CDR3 region is CASSRRQGKFSPLHF. DNA for the CDR3: TGCGCCAGCAGCCGCAGACAGGGGAAGTTTTCACCCCTCCACTTT.

The rearrangement joins TRBV28 to TRBJ2-7; TRBD1 matches 10 bases. The CDR3 is 14 amino acids. V shed 5 bases and J 4 bases; nucleotides not matched to a gene: 5. Germline V gene data show CDR1 as MDHEN and CDR2 as SYDVKM. Written as DNA, the CDR3 is TGTGCCAGCAGTCGAGACAGGGGGCGATACGAGCAGTACTTC. It translates to CASSRDRGRYEQYF.

The V gene is TRBV13, the J gene TRBJ2-7; 9 bases map to TRBD1. This CDR3 contains 15 residues. Germline V gives CDR1 PRHDT, CDR2 FYEKMQ (reference sequence). V lost 3 bases, J lost 4 bases, and 7 bases stayed unmatched. In nucleotides, the CDR3 is TGTGCCAGCAGCTTGGTGGGACAGGGAAATTACGAGCAGTACTTC. Protein sequence: CASSLVGQGNYEQYF. The full variable domain, completed using reference TRBV13 and TRBJ2-7, is AAGVIQSPRHLIKEKRETATLKCYPIPRHDTVYWYQQGPGQDPQFLISFYEKMQSDKGSIPDRFSAQQFSDYHSELNMSSLELGDSALYFCASSLVGQGNYEQYFGPGTRLTVT.

As to this clone: The junction departs from the called germline gene at one end, perhaps through a read error. J is TRBJ2-7 and V is TRBV7-9; D is possibly TRBD2 (7 bases). Germline assignment: CDR1 SEHNR and CDR2 FQNEAQ (reference sequence). The CDR3 runs 13 residues. The CDR3 coding sequence is TGTTCCAGCAGCGGGAACAGGGCCTACGAGCAGTACTTC. Encoded protein: CSSSGNRAYEQYF.

The chain uses TRBV28 and TRBJ2-1, with D possibly matching TRBD2 (5 bases). V was cut by 11 bases and J by 8 bases, with 10 bases left in between. Germline assignment: CDR1 MDHEN and CDR2 SYDVKM. The CDR3 length is 10 residues. The CDR3 nucleotides are TGTGCCGCGGGCCGTGATGAGCAGTTCTTC. Its translation is CAAGRDEQFF.

This chain connects TRBV11-2 to TRBJ2-5; the D gene is possibly TRBD1 (5 bases). Per the germline V gene, CDR1 is SGHAT and CDR2 is FQNNGV. V was trimmed by 5 bases and J by 4 bases, leaving 23 bases between them. CDR3 length: 17 amino acids. The CDR3 nucleotides read TGTGCCAGCAGCCTCCCCCCGGCAGGGCTATGGGGAGAGACCCAGTACTTC. Amino acid sequence: CASSLPPAGLWGETQYF. Using reference TRBV11-2 and TRBJ2-5 for the parts outside the CDR3, the full variable domain is EAGVAQSPRYKIIEKRQSVAFWCNPISGHATLYWYQQILGQGPKLLIQFQNNGVVDDSQLPKDRFSAERLKGVDSTLKIQPAKLEDSAVYLCASSLPPAGLWGETQYFGPGTRLLVL.

The chain combines TRBV4-2 with TRBJ1-4; 7 bases line up with TRBD1. Per germline, CDR1 LGHNA and CDR2 YNFKEQ. Trimming removed 4 bases from V and 0 bases from J; junction bases left unmatched: 20. The CDR3 runs 21 residues. CDR3 DNA sequence: TGTGCCAGCAGCCTCTTTTTTCACAGGGGCCCGATGTTTGCAACTAATGAAAAACTGTTTTTT. Its translation is CASSLFFHRGPMFATNEKLFF.

The chain links TRBV7-8 to TRBJ2-5, with D tentatively TRBD2 (6 bases). Germline CDR1 SGHVS, CDR2 FQNEAQ. CDR3 size: 17 residues. V was clipped by 4 bases and J by 2 bases, with 20 bases between them. The CDR3 sequence: CASSSPRAGLLQETQYF. CDR3 DNA sequence: TGTGCCAGCAGCTCCCCTCGGGCGGGGTTACTTCAAGAGACCCAGTACTTC.

The chain carries TRBV7-3 and TRBJ2-3, with 7 positions matching TRBD1. The ends lost 5 bases at V and 4 bases at J; junction bases unmatched: 0. CDR3 length equals 12 residues. CDR1 and CDR2 (germline): SGHTA, FQGTGA. CDR3 in DNA: TGTGCCAGCAGCCAGGGGGCAGATACGCAGTATTTT. This encodes CASSQGADTQYF.

The chain links TRBV5-1 to TRBJ1-2; possibly TRBD1 for D (5 bases). Germline CDR1 is SGHRS and CDR2 is YFSETQ. V was clipped by 4 bases and J by 2 bases, with 9 bases between them. CDR3 length: 13 residues. CDR3 sequence: CASSPTENYGYTF. CDR3 nucleotides: TGCGCCAGCAGCCCGACAGAAAACTATGGCTACACCTTC.

The chain recombines TRBV7-9 with TRBJ1-4, with unresolved D. Germline CDR1 SEHNR, CDR2 FQNEAQ (reference sequence). This CDR3 region has 15 residues. V was clipped by 6 bases and J by 4 bases, with 15 bases between them. The CDR3 loop is CASSGQRGVNEKLFF. The CDR3 DNA sequence: TGTGCCAGCAGTGGGCAACGGGGTGTTAATGAAAAACTGTTTTTT.

The genes are TRBV5-1 and TRBJ1-5; D is ambiguous. The CDR3 spans 14 residues. The V end was cut by 0 bases, the J end by 9 bases, with 13 bases between. Germline CDR1 SGHRS, CDR2 YFSETQ. The CDR3 protein is CASSLDGSGGPQHF. In DNA, the CDR3 is TGCGCCAGCAGCTTGGACGGTAGCGGAGGGCCCCAGCATTTT.

CDR3 in DNA: TGTGCCAGCAGCTTAGATGGGGCAGCCGCTGGATACGAGCAGTACTTC. It translates to CASSLDGAAAGYEQYF. The chain links TRBV11-2 to TRBJ2-7; possibly TRBD1 for D (5 bases). Germline loops: CDR1 SGHAT, CDR2 FQNNGV. The CDR3 covers 16 residues. V was clipped by 0 bases and J by 4 bases, with 16 bases between them. Variable domain in full (rest from reference TRBV11-2 and TRBJ2-7): EAGVAQSPRYKIIEKRQSVAFWCNPISGHATLYWYQQILGQGPKLLIQFQNNGVVDDSQLPKDRFSAERLKGVDSTLKIQPAKLEDSAVYLCASSLDGAAAGYEQYFGPGTRLTVT.

The rearrangement uses TRBV7-2 and TRBJ2-1, with 8 bases matching TRBD2. In germline, CDR1 is SGHTA, CDR2 FQGNSA. Germline trimming cut 4 bases from V and 4 bases from J; bases unmatched to any gene: 15. The CDR3 loop spans 18 amino acids. This CDR3 is CASSSWAPHGGAYNEQFF. The CDR3, as DNA: TGTGCCAGCAGCTCCTGGGCCCCTCACGGGGGGGCGTACAATGAGCAGTTCTTC.